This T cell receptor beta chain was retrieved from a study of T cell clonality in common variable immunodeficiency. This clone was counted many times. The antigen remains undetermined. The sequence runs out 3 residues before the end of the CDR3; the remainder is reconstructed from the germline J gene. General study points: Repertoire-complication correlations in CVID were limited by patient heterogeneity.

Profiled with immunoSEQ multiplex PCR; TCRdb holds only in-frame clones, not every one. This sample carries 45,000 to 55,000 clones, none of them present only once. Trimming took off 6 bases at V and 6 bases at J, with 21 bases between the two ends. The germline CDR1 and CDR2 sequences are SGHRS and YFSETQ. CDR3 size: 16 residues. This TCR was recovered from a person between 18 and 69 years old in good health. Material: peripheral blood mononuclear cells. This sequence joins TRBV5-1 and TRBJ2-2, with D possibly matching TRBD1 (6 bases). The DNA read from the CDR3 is TGCGCCAGCACCAGAAATGTGGACAGCCCGGCCGGGGAG. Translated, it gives CASTRNVDSPAGE. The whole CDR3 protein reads CASTRNVDSPAGELFF.